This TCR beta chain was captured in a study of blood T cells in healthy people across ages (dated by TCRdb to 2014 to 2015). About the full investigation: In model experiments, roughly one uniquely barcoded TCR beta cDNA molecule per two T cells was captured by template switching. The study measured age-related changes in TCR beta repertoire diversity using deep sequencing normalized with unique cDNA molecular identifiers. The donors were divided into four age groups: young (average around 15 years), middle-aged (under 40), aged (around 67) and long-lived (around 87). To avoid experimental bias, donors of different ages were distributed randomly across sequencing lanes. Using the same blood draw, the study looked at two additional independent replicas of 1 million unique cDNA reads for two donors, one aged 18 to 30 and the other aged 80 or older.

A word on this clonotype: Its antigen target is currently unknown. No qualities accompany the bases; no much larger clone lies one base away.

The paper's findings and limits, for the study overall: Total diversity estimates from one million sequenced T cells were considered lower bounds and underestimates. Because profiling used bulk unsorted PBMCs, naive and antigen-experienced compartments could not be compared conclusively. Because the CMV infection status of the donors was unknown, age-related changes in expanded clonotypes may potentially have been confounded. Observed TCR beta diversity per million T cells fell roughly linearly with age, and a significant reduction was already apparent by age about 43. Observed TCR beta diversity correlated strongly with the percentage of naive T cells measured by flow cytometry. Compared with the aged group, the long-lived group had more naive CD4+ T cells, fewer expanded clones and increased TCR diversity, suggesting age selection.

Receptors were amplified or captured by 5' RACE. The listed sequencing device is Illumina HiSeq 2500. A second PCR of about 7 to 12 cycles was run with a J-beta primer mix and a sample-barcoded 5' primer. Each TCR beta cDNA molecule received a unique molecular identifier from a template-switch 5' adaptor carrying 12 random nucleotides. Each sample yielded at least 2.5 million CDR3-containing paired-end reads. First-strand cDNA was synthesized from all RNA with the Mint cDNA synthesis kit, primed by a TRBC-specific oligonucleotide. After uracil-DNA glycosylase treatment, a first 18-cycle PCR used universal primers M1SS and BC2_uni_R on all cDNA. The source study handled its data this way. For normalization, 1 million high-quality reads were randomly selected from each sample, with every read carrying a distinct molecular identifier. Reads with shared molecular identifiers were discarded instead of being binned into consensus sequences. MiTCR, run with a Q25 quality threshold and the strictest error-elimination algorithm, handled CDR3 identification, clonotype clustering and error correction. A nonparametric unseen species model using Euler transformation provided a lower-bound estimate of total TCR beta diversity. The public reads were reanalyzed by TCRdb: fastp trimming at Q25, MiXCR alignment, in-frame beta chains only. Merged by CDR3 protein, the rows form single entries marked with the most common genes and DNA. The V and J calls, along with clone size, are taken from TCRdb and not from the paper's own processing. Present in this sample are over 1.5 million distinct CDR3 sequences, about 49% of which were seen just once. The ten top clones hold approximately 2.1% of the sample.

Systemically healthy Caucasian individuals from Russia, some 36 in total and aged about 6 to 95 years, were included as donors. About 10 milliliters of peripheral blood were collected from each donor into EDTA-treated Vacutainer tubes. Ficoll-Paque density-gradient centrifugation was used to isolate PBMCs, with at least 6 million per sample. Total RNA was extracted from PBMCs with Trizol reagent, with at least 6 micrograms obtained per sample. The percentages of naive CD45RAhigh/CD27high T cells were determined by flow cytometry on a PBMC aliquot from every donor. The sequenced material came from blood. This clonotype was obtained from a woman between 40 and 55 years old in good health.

The DNA sequence is given as TGTGCCAGCAGGAACAGGGAAAACACTGAAGCTTTCTTT. It translates as CASRNRENTEAFF. The chain uses TRBV2 and TRBJ1-1, with a tentative D gene TRBD1 over 6 matching bases. V loses 6 bases, J loses 2 bases, and the germline ends lie 10 bases apart. The germline V gene sets CDR1 to SNHLY and CDR2 to FYNNEI. From its cysteine to its phenylalanine, the CDR3 spans 13 amino acids. The DNA shown is the 39-base CDR3, in frame from base 1.